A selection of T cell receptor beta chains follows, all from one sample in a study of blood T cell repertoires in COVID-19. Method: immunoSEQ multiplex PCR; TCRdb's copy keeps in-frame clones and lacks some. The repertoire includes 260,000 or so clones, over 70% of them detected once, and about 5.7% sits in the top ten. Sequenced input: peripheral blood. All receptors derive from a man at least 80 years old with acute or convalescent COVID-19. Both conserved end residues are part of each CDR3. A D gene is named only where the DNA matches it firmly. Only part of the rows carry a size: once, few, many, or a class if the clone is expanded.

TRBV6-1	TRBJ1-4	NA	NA	CASSEGGSAEKLFF	TGTGCCAGCAGTGAGGGGGGATCGGCTGAAAAACTGTTTTTT
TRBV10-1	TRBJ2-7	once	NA	CASSENIYEQYF	TGCGCCAGCAGTGAAAACATCTACGAGCAGTACTTC
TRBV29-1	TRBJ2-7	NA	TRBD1	CSATGTGDRHEQYF	TGCAGCGCGACCGGGACAGGGGATCGCCACGAGCAGTACTTC
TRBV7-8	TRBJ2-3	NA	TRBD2	CASSPKDPGTSRDTQYF	TGTGCCAGCAGTCCTAAAGACCCCGGGACTAGTCGAGATACGCAGTATTTT
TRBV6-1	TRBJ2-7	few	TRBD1	CASSGVTGGSYEQYF	TGTGCCAGCAGTGGGGTGACAGGGGGCTCCTACGAGCAGTACTTC
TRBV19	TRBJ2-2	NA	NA	CASSPRLVPANTGELFF	TGTGCCAGTAGTCCGCGACTAGTCCCGGCGAACACCGGGGAGCTGTTTTTT
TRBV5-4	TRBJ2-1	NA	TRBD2	CASSSGTSGRNPYNEQFF	TGTGCCAGCAGCTCCGGGACTAGCGGGAGAAACCCCTACAATGAGCAGTTCTTC
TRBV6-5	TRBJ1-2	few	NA	CASSVGNGRGYTF	TGTGCCAGCAGCGTGGGCAATGGAAGAGGCTACACCTTC
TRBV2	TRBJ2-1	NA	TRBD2	CASRDYSGRGDLSEEQFF	TGTGCCAGCAGGGATTATAGCGGGAGAGGCGATTTATCAGAAGAGCAGTTCTTC
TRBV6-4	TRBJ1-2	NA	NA	CASRARTF	TGTGCCAGCAGAGCCCGGACCTTC
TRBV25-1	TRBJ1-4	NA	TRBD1	CASRDSRQGASEKLFF	TGTGCCAGCAGAGATAGTAGACAGGGTGCGTCCGAAAAACTGTTTTTT
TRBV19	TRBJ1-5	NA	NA	CASSIVAGGNQPQHF	TGTGCCAGTAGTATAGTGGCAGGGGGCAATCAGCCCCAGCATTTT
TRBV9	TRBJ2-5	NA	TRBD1	CASSVAGTANAETQYF	TGTGCCAGCAGCGTTGCCGGGACAGCGAATGCGGAGACCCAGTACTTC
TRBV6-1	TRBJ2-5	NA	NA	CASSEGEETQYF	TGTGCCAGCAGTGAAGGGGAGGAGACCCAGTACTTC
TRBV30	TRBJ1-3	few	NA	CAWSFVSGNTIYF	TGTGCCTGGAGCTTCGTGTCTGGAAACACCATATATTTT
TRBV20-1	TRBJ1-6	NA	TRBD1	CSASRQGTSSPLHF	TGCAGTGCTAGTAGACAGGGGACTTCATCACCCCTCCACTTT
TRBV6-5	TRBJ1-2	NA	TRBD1	CASSYQGRQGGYGYTF	TGTGCCAGCAGTTACCAAGGTCGACAGGGAGGCTATGGCTACACCTTC
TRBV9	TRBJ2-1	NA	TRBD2	CASSVEGGRGDEQFF	TGTGCCAGCAGCGTAGAGGGCGGGAGGGGTGATGAGCAGTTCTTC
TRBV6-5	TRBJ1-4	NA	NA	CASSYSQQGREKLFF	TGTGCCAGCAGTTACTCGCAACAGGGACGTGAAAAACTGTTTTTT
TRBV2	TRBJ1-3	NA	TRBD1	CASSPPGQNSGNTIYF	TGTGCCAGCAGTCCTCCGGGACAGAACTCTGGAAACACCATATATTTT
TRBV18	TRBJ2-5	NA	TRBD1	CASSSRQGKQETQYF	TGTGCCAGCTCATCGCGACAGGGAAAACAAGAGACCCAGTACTTC
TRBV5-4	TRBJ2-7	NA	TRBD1	CASSRSTGRHEQYF	TGTGCCAGCAGCCGTTCGACAGGGCGGCACGAGCAGTACTTC
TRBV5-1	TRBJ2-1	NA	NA	CASSLWDFSYNEQFF	TGCGCCAGCAGCTTGTGGGACTTCTCCTACAATGAGCAGTTCTTC
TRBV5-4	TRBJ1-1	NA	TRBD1	CASTRTGSFEAFF	TGTGCCAGTACTCGGACAGGAAGCTTTGAAGCTTTCTTT
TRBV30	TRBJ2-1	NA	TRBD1	CAWSRHPRGTGNVSEQFF	TGTGCCTGGAGCCGGCACCCGAGGGGGACAGGGAATGTTAGTGAGCAGTTCTTC
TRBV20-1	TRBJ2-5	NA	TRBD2	CSASGSGGTQETQYF	TGCAGTGCTAGTGGTAGCGGGGGGACCCAAGAGACCCAGTACTTC
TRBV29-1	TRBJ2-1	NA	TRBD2	CSVEGLLAGAAQVYNEQFF	TGCAGCGTTGAAGGCCTCCTAGCGGGGGCCGCACAAGTCTACAATGAGCAGTTCTTC